The rows below give T cell receptor beta chains drawn from one sample of a study of blood T cell repertoires in COVID-19. This table comes from immunoSEQ multiplex PCR, and its TCRdb copy is limited to in-frame clones, with some not included. Here the sample spans 150,000 to 200,000 clones, roughly three quarters being singletons. The specimen sequenced was PBMCs or T cells enriched from blood (not recorded which). These receptors were collected from a woman aged 45-60 years with acute COVID-19. The CDR3 runs from the conserved cysteine through the conserved F or W. The D gene is left open where the match is weak. Not every row has a clone size; where given, it reads once, few, many or a size class.

TRBD1	once	TRBV28	TRBJ1-2	13	TGTGCCAGCCAAGAGGGGGCAAGGTATGGCTACACCTTC	CASQEGARYGYTF
NA	NA	TRBV3-1/TRBV3-2	TRBJ1-5	14	TGTGCCAGCAGCCAAAACTATAGCAATCAGCCCCAGCATTTT	CASSQNYSNQPQHF
NA	NA	TRBV19	TRBJ1-3	14	TGTGCCAGTTCTGCCCAGGGCTCTGGAAACACCATATATTTT	CASSAQGSGNTIYF
NA	NA	TRBV30	TRBJ1-5	15	TGTGCCTGGAGTGCGGGGTTGGGGTATGGCCAGCCCCAGCATTTT	CAWSAGLGYGQPQHF
TRBD1	NA	TRBV9	TRBJ1-6	17	TGTGCCAGCAGCGCACGGACAGGGCGTTACGATAATTCACCCCTCCACTTT	CASSARTGRYDNSPLHF
NA	NA	TRBV28	TRBJ2-2	14	TGTGCCAGCAGCCCGGGACACCTCACCGGGGAGCTGTTTTTT	CASSPGHLTGELFF
NA	NA	TRBV7-3	TRBJ1-6	13	TGTGCCAGCAGCTTAGCCCGGGATTCACCCCTCCACTTT	CASSLARDSPLHF
TRBD2	NA	TRBV28	TRBJ2-5	14	TGTGCCAGCTGGCGGAGCGGGGGGCAAGAGACCCAGTACTTC	CASWRSGGQETQYF
NA	NA	TRBV18	TRBJ2-3	15	TGTGCCAGCTCACCACTTCACAGCTCCACAGATACGCAGTATTTT	CASSPLHSSTDTQYF
TRBD1	NA	TRBV5-1	TRBJ1-2	15	TGCGCCAGCAGCTTGACGGACAGGGAGGAGTATGGCTACACCTTC	CASSLTDREEYGYTF
TRBD2	NA	TRBV11-3	TRBJ2-3	18	TGTGCCAGCAGCGGAATAGCGGGACTAGAGGGGGTCACAGATACGCAGTATTTT	CASSGIAGLEGVTDTQYF
NA	NA	TRBV4-2	TRBJ1-2	14	TGTGCCAGCAGCGTCGACAGTGCTGTCTATGGCTACACCTTC	CASSVDSAVYGYTF
TRBD1	NA	TRBV18	TRBJ1-1	16	TGTGCCAGCTCACAGGGGACAGGCCAATTGAACACTGAAGCTTTCTTT	CASSQGTGQLNTEAFF
NA	once	TRBV11-3	TRBJ2-5	12	TGTGCCAGCAGCTTAGGCGCGGGGACCCAGTACTTC	CASSLGAGTQYF
TRBD1	NA	TRBV7-9	TRBJ1-5	14	TGTGCCAGCAGCTCACCAGGGGGCTCCCAGCCCCAGCATTTT	CASSSPGGSQPQHF
NA	NA	TRBV28	TRBJ1-3	15	TGTGCCAGCAGGCCGGGGTTACACTCTGGAAACACCATATATTTT	CASRPGLHSGNTIYF
NA	NA	TRBV7-2	TRBJ1-5	14	TGTGCCAGCAGCTTAGGGGGGACACGTCAGCCCCAGCATTTT	CASSLGGTRQPQHF
TRBD1	NA	TRBV5-5	TRBJ1-1	16	TGTGCCAGCAGCAGGGACCTTCCAGGGGGGAACACTGAAGCTTTCTTT	CASSRDLPGGNTEAFF
NA	NA	TRBV5-1	TRBJ2-6	15	TGCGCCAGCAGCAGCACAGGCTCTGGGGCCAACGTCCTGACTTTC	CASSSTGSGANVLTF
TRBD2	NA	TRBV29-1	TRBJ2-3	13	TGCAGCGTTGAAGGGACTAGCGGGGGGGCAATGTATTTT	CSVEGTSGGAMYF
NA	NA	TRBV6-5	TRBJ1-1	13	TGTGCCAGTAATCAGGGGCCTGACACTGAAGCTTTCTTT	CASNQGPDTEAFF
NA	NA	TRBV6-1	TRBJ1-2	12	TGTGCCAGCAGTGAATCGGCAGGTGGCTACACCTTC	CASSESAGGYTF
NA	NA	TRBV2	TRBJ1-1	15	TGTGCCAGCAGTGATTCCGGACATCTTAGGGATGGAGCTTTCTTT	CASSDSGHLRDGAFF
TRBD1	NA	TRBV29-1	TRBJ2-1	14	TGCAGCGTTTCCCGAGGAACAACGACAGGGGAGCAGTTCTTC	CSVSRGTTTGEQFF
NA	once	TRBV19	TRBJ1-1	15	TGTGCCAGTAGTATAACGCTAGGCGGGGTCGCTGAAGCTTTCTTT	CASSITLGGVAEAFF
TRBD2	NA	TRBV7-2	TRBJ2-1	18	TGTGCCAGCAGCCTACGTGCGGGGGGACCGAGCTCCTACAATGAGCAGTTCTTC	CASSLRAGGPSSYNEQFF
TRBD1	NA	TRBV5-1	TRBJ1-1	14	TGCGCCAGCTCCCCGGGACAGGCGTACACTGAAGCTTTCTTT	CASSPGQAYTEAFF
NA	NA	TRBV13	TRBJ2-5	15	TGTGCCAGCAGTAGATGGGGGCCGGAGCGGAGGAGCCAGTACTTC	CASSRWGPERRSQYF
TRBD1	NA	TRBV6-5	TRBJ2-1	14	TGTGCCAGCAGTTACAGTCAGGGGGCGGGTGAGCAGTTCTTC	CASSYSQGAGEQFF